The rows below give T cell receptor beta chains drawn from one sample of a study of blood T cell repertoires in COVID-19. Data came from immunoSEQ multiplex PCR; TCRdb stores just in-frame clones and leaves some out. The sample includes about 220,000 clones, roughly 85% seen only once; the top ten take approximately 4%. The sample comprised peripheral blood. The origin of the receptors is a woman over 75 with acute or convalescent COVID-19. Each CDR3 is given with its conserved first and last residue. The order of the fields is V gene, D gene, clone size, J gene, CDR3 length, CDR3 protein, CDR3 DNA. The D gene is left open where the match is weak. The size entry is marked missing in some rows and otherwise reads once, few, many or a size class.

>TRBV15|NA|NA|TRBJ1-5|16
CATSRDYSNSNQPQHF
TGTGCCACCAGCAGAGATTACAGTAATAGCAATCAGCCCCAGCATTTT
>TRBV4-1|NA|NA|TRBJ1-6|16
CASSQDTGGSRSPLHF
TGCGCCAGCAGCCAAGATACCGGCGGCTCGCGCTCACCCCTCCACTTT
>TRBV24-1|NA|NA|TRBJ1-5|16
CATSDSSGFNIQPQHF
TGTGCCACCAGTGATTCGTCGGGTTTCAATATTCAGCCCCAGCATTTT
>TRBV21-1|NA|NA|TRBJ2-3|17
CASSFLGLAVNTDTQYF
TGTGCCAGCAGCTTCCTGGGACTAGCGGTGAACACAGATACGCAGTATTTT
>TRBV30|NA|NA|TRBJ1-4|13
CAWSRQSNEKLFF
TGTGCCTGGAGTAGACAGTCTAATGAAAAACTGTTTTTT
>TRBV5-4|NA|NA|TRBJ1-1|14
CASSWDNVGTEAFF
TGTGCCAGCAGCTGGGACAATGTCGGGACTGAAGCTTTCTTT
>TRBV6-5|NA|NA|TRBJ1-3|15
CASSPGGTSGNTIYF
TGTGCCAGCAGCCCGGGGGGGACCTCTGGAAACACCATATATTTT
>TRBV12-5|NA|NA|TRBJ1-6|14
CASAIQGAGSPLHF
TGTGCTAGTGCCATACAGGGCGCCGGTTCACCCCTCCACTTT
>TRBV18|NA|NA|TRBJ2-7|15
CASSPTHGGRHEQYF
TGTGCCAGCTCACCAACGCATGGGGGCCGTCACGAGCAGTACTTC
>TRBV3-1/TRBV3-2|TRBD1|NA|TRBJ2-2|16
CASSQPGTGFTGELFF
TGTGCCAGCAGCCAACCCGGGACAGGGTTTACCGGGGAGCTGTTTTTT
>TRBV9|NA|NA|TRBJ1-2|15
CASSTYIGREDGYTF
TGTGCCAGCAGCACGTATATCGGCAGGGAGGATGGCTACACCTTC
>TRBV6-4|NA|NA|TRBJ1-6|14
CASSESGAYSPLHF
TGTGCCAGCAGTGAATCAGGGGCCTATTCACCCCTCCACTTT
>TRBV4-3|NA|NA|TRBJ1-3|14
CASSQVHSGNTIYF
TGCGCCAGCAGCCAAGTTCACTCTGGAAACACCATATATTTT
>TRBV28|TRBD1|NA|TRBJ2-5|13
CASSSDREETQYF
TGTGCCAGCAGTTCCGACAGGGAAGAGACCCAGTACTTC
>TRBV7-8|TRBD1|NA|TRBJ2-3|14
CASSFSTGEDTQYF
TGTGCCAGCAGCTTTTCTACAGGGGAAGATACGCAGTATTTT
>TRBV10-3|NA|once|TRBJ1-1|14
CAISEPRRGTEAFF
TGTGCCATCAGTGAGCCTCGGAGGGGAACTGAAGCTTTCTTT
>TRBV28|NA|NA|TRBJ1-1|15
CASSSPGGPNTEAFF
TGTGCCAGCAGTTCCCCTGGAGGGCCAAACACTGAAGCTTTCTTT
>TRBV27|NA|NA|TRBJ1-6|14
CASSLGRYGSPLHF
TGTGCCAGCAGTTTGGGGAGGTACGGATCACCCCTCCACTTT
>TRBV30|NA|NA|TRBJ1-1|13
CAWRAGANTEAFF
TGTGCCTGGAGGGCAGGGGCGAACACTGAAGCTTTCTTT
>TRBV28|TRBD1|NA|TRBJ1-4|15
CASSSPGQLNEKLFF
TGTGCCAGCAGTTCACCGGGACAGCTAAATGAAAAACTGTTTTTT
>TRBV18|NA|NA|TRBJ2-1|14
CASSPGTAYNEQFF
TGTGCCAGCTCACCCGGGACTGCCTACAATGAGCAGTTCTTC
>TRBV2|NA|NA|TRBJ2-3|15
CATRRAVGSTDTQYF
TGTGCCACCCGGAGGGCAGTGGGCAGCACAGATACGCAGTATTTT
>TRBV19|TRBD2|NA|TRBJ2-5|15
CASSISGGAGKTQYF
TGTGCCAGTAGTATTTCCGGGGGGGCCGGGAAGACCCAGTACTTC
>TRBV20-1|NA|few|TRBJ1-1|14
CSASRGAIDTEAFF
TGCAGTGCTAGTCGGGGGGCCATTGACACTGAAGCTTTCTTT
>TRBV7-2|NA|NA|TRBJ2-1|12
CASSLLANEQFF
TGTGCCAGCAGCTTACTAGCTAATGAGCAGTTCTTC
>TRBV2|NA|NA|TRBJ1-1|13
CASSEDTDTEAFF
TGTGCCAGCAGCGAGGACACCGACACTGAAGCTTTCTTT
>TRBV7-2|NA|NA|TRBJ2-7|14
CASRSAGRHYEQYF
TGTGCCAGCAGATCCGCCGGCCGACACTACGAGCAGTACTTC
>TRBV10-1|NA|NA|TRBJ1-5|16
CASSESGVLSNQPQHF
TGCGCCAGCAGTGAGTCCGGGGTACTCTCCAATCAGCCCCAGCATTTT
>TRBV4-1|TRBD2|NA|TRBJ2-6|19
CASSQEPGLASPGANVLTF
TGCGCCAGCAGCCAAGAGCCGGGACTAGCTTCCCCTGGGGCCAACGTCCTGACTTTC
>TRBV18|NA|NA|TRBJ2-7|13
CASSPERVDEQYF
TGTGCCAGCTCACCAGAGAGGGTGGACGAGCAGTACTTC
>TRBV28|TRBD1|NA|TRBJ2-3|15
CASSYTRGRTDTQYF
TGTGCCAGCAGCTATACCAGGGGGCGGACAGATACGCAGTATTTT
>TRBV15|NA|NA|TRBJ1-4|14
CATSRDNYNEKLFF
TGTGCCACCAGCAGAGATAATTATAATGAAAAACTGTTTTTT
>TRBV4-3|NA|NA|TRBJ2-7|15
CASSQERGWSYEQYF
TGCGCCAGCAGCCAAGAGCGGGGCTGGTCCTACGAGCAGTACTTC
>TRBV5-1|TRBD1|NA|TRBJ2-3|16
CASSLPGQGATDTQYF
TGCGCCAGCAGCTTACCGGGACAGGGGGCCACAGATACGCAGTATTTT
>TRBV28|TRBD2|NA|TRBJ2-7|14
CASSVSGDSYEQYF
TGTGCCAGCAGCGTAAGCGGGGACTCCTACGAGCAGTACTTC
>TRBV19|TRBD1|once|TRBJ1-5|16
CASSIFIGTGRQPQHF
TGTGCCAGTAGTATCTTTATAGGGACAGGGCGACAGCCCCAGCATTTT
>TRBV28|NA|few|TRBJ1-5|16
CASSSRGYVSNQPQHF
TGTGCCAGCAGTTCCCGAGGATACGTTAGCAATCAGCCCCAGCATTTT
>TRBV19|TRBD1|NA|TRBJ1-3|15
CASSTRQGSGNTIYF
TGTGCCAGTAGTACCCGACAGGGCTCTGGAAACACCATATATTTT
>TRBV10-3|NA|once|TRBJ1-2|15
CAISVPLRSEEGYTF
TGTGCCATCAGTGTTCCCTTGAGGTCCGAGGAGGGCTACACCTTC
>TRBV7-6|NA|NA|TRBJ1-2|18
CASSALLQGIRGVDGYTF
TGTGCCAGCAGCGCTCTCCTCCAGGGGATTCGTGGTGTGGATGGCTACACCTTC
>TRBV7-2|NA|NA|TRBJ2-7|15
CASSSPQGPSGEQYF
TGTGCCAGCAGCTCCCCACAGGGCCCCAGCGGCGAGCAGTACTTC
>TRBV28|TRBD2|NA|TRBJ2-3|17
CASYSTEAGGPQDTQYF
TGTGCCAGCTACTCAACCGAAGCGGGGGGGCCCCAAGATACGCAGTATTTT
>TRBV18|NA|NA|TRBJ1-4|14
CASSAGTQNEKLFF
TGTGCCAGCTCAGCCGGGACACAAAATGAAAAACTGTTTTTT
>TRBV3-1/TRBV3-2|NA|once|TRBJ2-7|14
CASSPGHRSYEQYF
TGTGCCAGCAGCCCGGGACACCGCTCCTACGAGCAGTACTTC
>TRBV12-3/TRBV12-4|NA|NA|TRBJ1-2|13
CASSLQGGDGYTF
TGTGCCAGCAGTTTACAGGGTGGAGATGGCTACACCTTC
>TRBV11-2|NA|NA|TRBJ2-1|12
CASSSRGYGQFF
TGTGCCAGCAGCTCCAGGGGTTACGGGCAGTTCTTC
>TRBV19|NA|NA|TRBJ1-5|14
CASSKQGLDQPQHF
TGTGCCAGTAGCAAACAGGGTTTAGATCAGCCCCAGCATTTT
>TRBV12-3/TRBV12-4|NA|few|TRBJ2-5|12
CASSQTTRTQYF
TGTGCCAGCAGTCAAACTACGAGGACCCAGTACTTC
>TRBV5-4|NA|NA|TRBJ1-1|15
CASNLGGGLATEAFF
TGTGCCAGCAATTTGGGGGGGGGTTTGGCCACTGAAGCTTTCTTT
>TRBV29-1|NA|NA|TRBJ1-4|15
CSVGAAGGANEKLFF
TGCAGCGTTGGGGCCGCGGGGGGGGCTAATGAAAAACTGTTTTTT
>TRBV7-9|NA|NA|TRBJ1-2|12
CASSFQGSGYTF
TGTGCCAGCAGCTTCCAGGGCTCGGGCTACACCTTC
>TRBV5-8|NA|once|TRBJ1-1|15
CASSLDLGLNTEAFF
TGTGCCAGCAGCTTGGACCTAGGTCTGAACACTGAAGCTTTCTTT
>TRBV19|NA|few|TRBJ2-1|15
CASSIDLNRNNEQFF
TGTGCCAGTAGTATAGATCTTAACAGAAACAATGAGCAGTTCTTC